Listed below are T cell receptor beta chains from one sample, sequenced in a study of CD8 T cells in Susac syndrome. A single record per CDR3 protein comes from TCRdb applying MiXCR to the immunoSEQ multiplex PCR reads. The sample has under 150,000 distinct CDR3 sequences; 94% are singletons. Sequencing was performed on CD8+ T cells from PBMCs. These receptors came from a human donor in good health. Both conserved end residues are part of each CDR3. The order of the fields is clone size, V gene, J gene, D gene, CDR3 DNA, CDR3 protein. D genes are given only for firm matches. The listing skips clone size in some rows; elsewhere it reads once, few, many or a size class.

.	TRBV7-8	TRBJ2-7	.	TGTGCCAGCAGCTTTCGGACAGCCTCCTACGAGCAGTACTTC	CASSFRTASYEQYF
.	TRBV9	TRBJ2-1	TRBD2	TGTGCCAGCAGTGGGACTAGCGGGAGCCATTCCTACAATGAGCAGTTCTTC	CASSGTSGSHSYNEQFF
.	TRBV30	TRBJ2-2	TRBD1	TGTGCCTGGAGTCCGACAGGGCGGAACACCGGGGAGCTGTTTTTT	CAWSPTGRNTGELFF
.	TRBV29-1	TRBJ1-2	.	TGCAGCGTTCTCATCAAGAGGGCCTATGGCTACACCTTC	CSVLIKRAYGYTF
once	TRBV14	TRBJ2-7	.	TGTGCCAGCAGCCAGACCTGGGGACTCCACACCGAGCAGTACTTC	CASSQTWGLHTEQYF
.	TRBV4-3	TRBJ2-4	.	TGCGCCAGCAGCCAAGAGGGGGAAAACATTCAGTACTTC	CASSQEGENIQYF
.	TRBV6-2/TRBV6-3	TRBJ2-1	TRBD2	TGTGCCAGCAGTTACTCGCTAGCGGGAGGTCTTCGGTTGGATGAGCAGTTCTTC	CASSYSLAGGLRLDEQFF
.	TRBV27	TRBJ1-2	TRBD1	TGTGCCAGCAGTTTAGACAGGGCGATCTATGGCTACACCTTC	CASSLDRAIYGYTF
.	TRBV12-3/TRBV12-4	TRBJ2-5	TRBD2	TGTGCCAGCAGTTTAGCCCTAGCGGGAGGGTTACGAGAGACCCAGTACTTC	CASSLALAGGLRETQYF
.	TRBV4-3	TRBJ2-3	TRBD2	TGCGCCAGCAGCCAAGGTTCGCTAGCGGGAGTACCAGATACGCAGTATTTT	CASSQGSLAGVPDTQYF
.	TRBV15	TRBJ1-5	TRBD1	TGTGCCACCAGCACGGACAGGGGTGGACAGCCCCAGCATTTT	CATSTDRGGQPQHF
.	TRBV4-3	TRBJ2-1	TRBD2	TGCGCCAGCAGCCAAGGAAGTGGACTAGGGAATGAGCAGTTCTTC	CASSQGSGLGNEQFF
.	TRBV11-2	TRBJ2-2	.	TGTGCCAGCAGCTCGTATTCAGGGCTTGCCGGGGAGCTGTTTTTT	CASSSYSGLAGELFF
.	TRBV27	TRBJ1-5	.	TGTGCCAGCAGTTTATCGAGGTGGGACCAGCCCCAGCATTTT	CASSLSRWDQPQHF
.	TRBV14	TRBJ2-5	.	TGTGCCAGCAGCCAAGACTGGGAGACCCAGTACTTC	CASSQDWETQYF
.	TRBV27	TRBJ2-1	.	TGTGCCAGCGGGAGAGACAATGAGCAGTTCTTC	CASGRDNEQFF
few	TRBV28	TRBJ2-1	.	TGTGCCAGCAGTTCAAGGCCAAGCTCCTACAATGAGCAGTTCTTC	CASSSRPSSYNEQFF
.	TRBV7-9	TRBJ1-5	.	TGTGCCAGCAGCTTAGGACAGGACAATCAGCCCCAGCATTTT	CASSLGQDNQPQHF
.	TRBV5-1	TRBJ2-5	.	TGCGCCAGCAGCTCGGGAGTCAGAGAGACCCAGTACTTC	CASSSGVRETQYF
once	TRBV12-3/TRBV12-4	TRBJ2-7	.	TGTGCCAGCAGTTTAGAGCGGAAGCAGTACTTC	CASSLERKQYF
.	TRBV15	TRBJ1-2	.	TGTGCCACATACAGGGAACCCTATGGCTACACCTTC	CATYREPYGYTF
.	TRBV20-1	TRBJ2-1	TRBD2	TGCAGTGCCCCGTTCGGGAGCGGGAGTTCTTTCAATGAGCAGTTCTTC	CSAPFGSGSSFNEQFF
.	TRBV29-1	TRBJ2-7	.	TGCAGCGTTTTGACCCTGAGCTCCTACGAGCAGTACTTC	CSVLTLSSYEQYF
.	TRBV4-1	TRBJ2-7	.	TGCGCCAGCAGCCAAGGTAACAGGGACTACGAGCAGTACTTC	CASSQGNRDYEQYF
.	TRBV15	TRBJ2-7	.	TGTGCCACCAGCAGAGAACTGGGGGGACCCTACGAGCAGTACTTC	CATSRELGGPYEQYF
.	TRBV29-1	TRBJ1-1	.	TGCAGCGCCTACCCATCGGCCACTGAAGCTTTCTTT	CSAYPSATEAFF
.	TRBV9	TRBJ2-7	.	TGTGCCAGCAGCGTAACGGGGGCCGGGGCCTACGAGCAGTACTTC	CASSVTGAGAYEQYF
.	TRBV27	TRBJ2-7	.	TGTGCCAGCAGTTTAGGTCCGGGTCTGGGGGAGCAGTACTTC	CASSLGPGLGEQYF
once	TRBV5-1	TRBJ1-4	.	TGCGCCAGCAGCGAATTGGGGCGGTGGAATGAAAAACTGTTTTTT	CASSELGRWNEKLFF
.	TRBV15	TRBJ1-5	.	TGTGCCACCAGCAGATGGGCCCTCAATCAGCCCCAGCATTTT	CATSRWALNQPQHF
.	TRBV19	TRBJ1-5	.	TGTGCCAGTAGTATAGCCCACGGGGGCGGTCAGCCCCAGCATTTT	CASSIAHGGGQPQHF
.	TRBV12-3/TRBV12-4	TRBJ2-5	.	TGTGCCAGCAACTTAGGGGGCTTGGGAGGAGAGACCCAGTACTTC	CASNLGGLGGETQYF
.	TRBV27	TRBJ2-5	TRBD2	TGTGCCAGCAGTCCAGCGGGATTGGGAGAGACCCAGTACTTC	CASSPAGLGETQYF
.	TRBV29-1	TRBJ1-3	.	TGCAGCGTTCCCTCGATCGACTCGGGAAACACCATATATTTT	CSVPSIDSGNTIYF
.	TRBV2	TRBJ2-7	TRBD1	TGTGCCAGCGACGACAGGGATACATCCTACGAGCAGTACTTC	CASDDRDTSYEQYF
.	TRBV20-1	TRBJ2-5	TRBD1	TGCAGTGCAGTTAACCGGGACAGCGAACAAGAGACCCAGTACTTC	CSAVNRDSEQETQYF
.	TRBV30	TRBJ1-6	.	TGTGCCTGGACAGACAATTCACCCCTCCACTTT	CAWTDNSPLHF
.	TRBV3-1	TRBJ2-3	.	TGTGCCAGCAGCCCCCAGCCGGGGACGCAGTATTTT	CASSPQPGTQYF